The 2 T cell receptor beta chains listed next were all sequenced from one sample in a study of human CD4 T cells and Enterobacteriaceae. The memory gate held CD4+ cells that were not CD45RA+CCR7+CD95- naive cells, over 95% pure. The assay was immunoSEQ multiplex PCR, and TCRdb's table has in-frame clones only and misses some. The sample holds some 30,000 clones, approximately 84% seen once. Input material: memory CD4+ T cells from blood. These receptors all stem from a human donor in good health.

V is TRBV7-3 and J is TRBJ1-2; weak D call: TRBD1 (6 bases). Trimming pared 3 bases from V and 7 bases from J, leaving 12 bases between. CDR1 SGHTA and CDR2 FQGTGA come from the germline V gene. The CDR3 has 13 amino acids. For the CDR3, the DNA is TGTGCCAGCAGCTTGTACGAGGGGGGTGGCTACACCTTC. It codes for CASSLYEGGGYTF.

This clone is deemed medium-sized (0.01 to 0.1%). The chain couples TRBV29-1 to TRBJ1-2; D might be TRBD1 (5 bases). The CDR3 sequence is 13 residues long. The germline CDR1 and CDR2 sequences are SQVTM and ANQGSEA. The ends were cut back, 3 bases at V and 6 bases at J, with 14 bases in the middle. The CDR3 DNA sequence: TGCAGCGTTGACTTGGGGGTCCGGGATGGCTACACCTTC. This codes for CSVDLGVRDGYTF.